Listed here are 32 T cell receptor beta chains from one sample, sequenced in a study of cytomegalovirus exposure and HLA in healthy donors (dated 2017 in TCRdb). The protocol used for the library was the immunoSEQ multiplex PCR assay. Sourced from immuneACCESS, this table was stored by TCRdb with only in-frame sequences that have V and J called. A share of the clones is absent; for the studies checked, an unresolved V gene accounts for under half, and the remainder has no known explanation. Recorded for this sample are about 200,000 clones; 75% to 90% of them occurred a single time. Less than 7% of the sample belongs to the ten largest clones. Sequencing was carried out using PBMCs. All receptors derive from a woman younger than 30 in good health and CMV-seronegative.

CDR3 nucleotides: TGTGCCAGTAACCCGCGGGGGGCCTACACAGATACGCAGTATTTT. Translation: CASNPRGAYTDTQYF. The V call is TRBV19, the J call TRBJ2-3, with 8 nucleotides matching TRBD2. Germline V lookup: CDR1 LNHDA, CDR2 SQIVND (reference sequence). This CDR3 spans 15 amino acids. The V gene end was trimmed by 7 bases and the J gene end by 2 bases; junction bases not matched to a gene: 8. Full variable domain (remainder filled in from reference TRBV19 and TRBJ2-3): DGGITQSPKYLFRKEGQNVTLSCEQNLNHDAMYWYRQDPGQGLRLIYYSQIVNDFQKGDIAEGYSVSREKKESFPLTVTSAQKNPTAFYLCASNPRGAYTDTQYFGPGTRLTVL.

The V and J genes are TRBV6-5 and TRBJ1-1; 7 nucleotides align to TRBD1. J was trimmed by 1 base and V by 6 bases; bases with no gene match: 5. The germline V gene has CDR1 MNHEY and CDR2 SVGAGI. The CDR3 extends over 14 amino acids. The CDR3 DNA reads as TGTGCCAGCAGACTCAGGGGGAAGAACACTGAAGCTTTCTTT. It is translated as CASRLRGKNTEAFF.

For the CDR3, the DNA is TGTGCCAGCAGCCTCGTAGGGACAGCCTACGAGCAGTACTTC. It encodes CASSLVGTAYEQYF. The rearrangement joins TRBV7-9 to TRBJ2-7; 7 bases map to TRBD1. The germline gives CDR1 SEHNR, CDR2 FQNEAQ (reference sequence). The trim removed 5 bases at V and 2 bases at J, leaving 6 bases unmatched. This CDR3 spans 14 amino acids.

The genes are TRBV25-1 and TRBJ2-1; either TRBD1 or TRBD2 may fit D (5 bases each). This CDR3 is built from 16 residues. Trimming took 6 bases from V and 5 from J, leaving 20 bases between them. Germline V gene lookup returns CDR1 MGHDK and CDR2 SYGVNS. CDR3 coding DNA: TGTGCCAGCAGGCGAGGGGTTGGTCTAGGAGACAATGAGCAGTTCTTC. Translating gives CASRRGVGLGDNEQFF.

V is TRBV2 and J is TRBJ2-7; D possibly uses TRBD1 or TRBD2 (5 bases each). This CDR3 spans 13 amino acids. Looked up from germline, CDR1 is SNHLY and CDR2 is FYNNEI. V lost 6 bases, J lost 0 bases, and 9 bases lay in between. The CDR3 is CASSRDGSYEQYF. In nucleotides, the CDR3 is TGTGCCAGCAGCCGGGACGGCTCCTACGAGCAGTACTTC.

This clone showed up just a few times. The chain uses TRBV19 and TRBJ2-7, with 7 bases fitting TRBD1. Germline V gene lookup returns CDR1 LNHDA and CDR2 SQIVND (reference sequence). The CDR3 sequence is 13 residues long. Trimming at V came to 5 bases and at J to 7 bases, leaving 8 bases not matched to a gene. The CDR3 loop is CASSPWTGGEQYF. The CDR3 DNA reads as TGTGCCAGTAGTCCCTGGACAGGCGGGGAGCAGTACTTC.

CDR3 protein: CASSSGQGVSYEQYF. The CDR3 DNA reads TGTGCCAGCAGCTCGGGACAGGGGGTCTCCTACGAGCAGTACTTC. The V gene is TRBV5-4, the J gene TRBJ2-7, with 11 bases that match TRBD1. CDR3 length equals 15 residues. Germline CDR1 reads SGHNT; CDR2 reads YYREEE (reference sequence). V lost 3 bases to trimming and J lost 0 bases; unmatched junction nucleotides: 2. Together with reference TRBV5-4 and TRBJ2-7, the CDR3 gives the full variable domain: ETGVTQSPTHLIKTRGQQVTLRCSSQSGHNTVSWYQQALGQGPQFIFQYYREEENGRGNFPPRFSGLQFPNYSSELNVNALELDDSALYLCASSSGQGVSYEQYFGPGTRLTVT.

The gene calls are TRBV4-1 and TRBJ1-1, with D perhaps matching TRBD1 (5 bases). CDR1 MGHRA and CDR2 YSYEKL come from the germline V gene. V dropped 3 bases and J dropped 1 base, with 12 bases sitting between them. The CDR3 spans 15 residues. In nucleotides, the CDR3 is TGCGCCAGCAGCCAGACCGGGACGGAGAACACTGAAGCTTTCTTT. Translated: CASSQTGTENTEAFF.

The chain employs TRBV25-1 and TRBJ1-4; TRBD1 aligns across 7 bases. V gave up 4 bases and J gave up 7 bases; unmatched junction bases: 18. Germline CDR1 MGHDK, CDR2 SYGVNS. This CDR3 has 18 residues. Here the CDR3 reads CASSGRGPAPSVGEKLFF. CDR3 DNA: TGTGCCAGCAGTGGGAGGGGGCCAGCTCCGTCGGTGGGTGAAAAACTGTTTTTT.

The chain's CDR3 is CASRGTAILNNEQFF. The CDR3 DNA reads TGTGCCAGCAGGGGGACAGCAATTTTAAACAATGAGCAGTTCTTC. The chain has TRBV2 and TRBJ2-1; 7 bases map to TRBD1. The CDR3 sequence is 15 residues long. Germline trimming cut 6 bases from V and 5 bases from J; bases unmatched to any gene: 10. Germline loops: CDR1 SNHLY, CDR2 FYNNEI.

This clone was detected only once. The chain has TRBV7-4 and TRBJ1-5, with unresolved D. CDR3 size: 14 residues. Germline loops: CDR1 SGHVT, CDR2 SQSDAQ. The V end was cut by 4 bases, the J end by 14 bases, with 21 bases between. The chain's CDR3 is CASSSGGPPAPEHF. In nucleotides, the CDR3 is TGTGCCAGCAGCTCCGGCGGACCCCCAGCCCCAGAGCATTTT.

The rearrangement uses TRBV6-5 and TRBJ1-1; D is unclear. There are 13 residues in the CDR3. The V end lost 5 bases, the J end lost 4 bases, and 11 bases lay between the germline ends. Per germline, CDR1 MNHEY and CDR2 SVGAGI. CDR3 sequence: CASSLGRGTEAFF. The CDR3, as DNA: TGTGCCAGCAGTCTCGGACGGGGCACTGAAGCTTTCTTT.

The sample holds a few counts of this clone. Other DNA sequences in this sample translate to the same CDR3. The V and J genes are TRBV13 and TRBJ1-5; D ambiguous. The V end lost 3 bases, the J end lost 4 bases, and 7 bases lay between the germline ends. Germline V gene sequence: CDR1 PRHDT, CDR2 FYEKMQ (reference sequence). This CDR3 comprises 13 residues. The DNA for the CDR3 is TGTGCCAGCAGCTTTGGTAGTAATCAGCCCCAGCATTTT. Translated, it gives CASSFGSNQPQHF.

This chain uses TRBV20-1 with TRBJ1-2; D not certain. V lost 2 bases to trimming and J lost 8 bases, with 6 bases between them. The CDR3 is 10 amino acids. Germline CDR1 is DFQATT and CDR2 is SNEGSKA (reference sequence). CDR3 DNA sequence: TGCAGTGCTAGACCAGAAGGCTACACCTTC. Amino acids: CSARPEGYTF.

The chain has TRBV6-1 and TRBJ1-2, with a tentative D call TRBD1 (5 bases). V lost 2 bases and J 6 bases, leaving 16 bases between the germline ends. Per germline, CDR1 MNHNS and CDR2 SASEGT. This CDR3 comprises 15 residues. CDR3 bases: TGTGCCAGCAGTGAAAACCCGGGGGGTTCGAATGGCTACACCTTC. This encodes CASSENPGGSNGYTF.

V and J are TRBV18 and TRBJ1-1; a weak D match, TRBD1 (5 bases). The CDR3 spans 14 residues. In germline, CDR1 is KGHSH, CDR2 LQKENI. Trimming left V 6 bases short and J 5 bases short, with 16 bases between. The CDR3 bases are TGTGCCAGCTCTCCTACGGGGGGGGAAACTGAAGCTTTCTTT. It translates to CASSPTGGETEAFF. The variable domain in full, with the rest retrieved from reference TRBV18 and TRBJ1-1, is NAGVMQNPRHLVRRRGQEARLRCSPMKGHSHVYWYRQLPEEGLKFMVYLQKENIIDESGMPKERFSAEFPKEGPSILRIQQVVRGDSAAYFCASSPTGGETEAFFGQGTRLTVV.

The rearrangement links TRBV12-5 to TRBJ2-3; tentatively, D is TRBD1 or TRBD2 (5 bases each). The CDR3 spans 14 residues. The germline V gene has CDR1 LGHNT and CDR2 FRNRAP. Trimming cost V 5 bases and J 2 bases, with 11 bases left between them. The CDR3 is CASGRDPFTDTQYF. The DNA for the CDR3 is TGTGCTAGTGGTCGGGACCCGTTCACAGATACGCAGTATTTT.

The rearrangement joins TRBV5-1 to TRBJ2-3; D uncertain. This CDR3 has 15 residues. Trimming took 1 base from V and 6 from J, leaving 15 bases between them. Germline V gives CDR1 SGHRS, CDR2 YFSETQ. This CDR3 reads CASSLYVGSVDTQYF. The CDR3 bases are TGCGCCAGCAGCTTGTATGTGGGGTCTGTTGATACGCAGTATTTT.

Only a few counts were recorded for this clone. This chain joins TRBV5-1 and TRBJ2-3, with D perhaps matching TRBD1 (6 bases). Deletions cut 0 bases from V and 1 base from J, with 6 bases between. The CDR3 contains 14 residues. Germline CDR1 SGHRS, CDR2 YFSETQ. The CDR3 DNA is TGCGCCAGCAGCTTGGGGGGGCGCACAGATACGCAGTATTTT. It encodes CASSLGGRTDTQYF.

The chain employs TRBV5-1 and TRBJ1-2, with 8 nucleotides matching TRBD1. Germline V gene sequence: CDR1 SGHRS, CDR2 YFSETQ. This CDR3 has 15 amino acids. Trimming cost V 4 bases and J 0 bases; bases outside gene matches: 5. The CDR3 nucleotides are TGCGCCAGCAGCGTGACAGGGGAAGCTAACTATGGCTACACCTTC. This gives the protein CASSVTGEANYGYTF. Full variable domain (rest looked up from reference TRBV5-1 and TRBJ1-2): KAGVTQTPRYLIKTRGQQVTLSCSPISGHRSVSWYQQTPGQGLQFLFEYFSETQRNKGNFPGRFSGRQFSNSRSEMNVSTLELGDSALYLCASSVTGEANYGYTFGSGTRLTVV.

V usage is TRBV6-1 and J usage is TRBJ1-5; perhaps TRBD1 as D (5 bases). The ends were cut back, 4 bases at V and 0 bases at J, with 13 bases in the middle. The germline V gene has CDR1 MNHNS and CDR2 SASEGT. There are 16 residues in the CDR3. The CDR3 nucleotides are TGTGCCAGCAGTGCAGGGTTTGGTGTTAGCAATCAGCCCCAGCATTTT. Translating gives CASSAGFGVSNQPQHF.

The genes are TRBV5-8 and TRBJ1-5, with D hard to call. Germline lookup yields CDR1 SGHTS and CDR2 YDEGEE. Trimming shortened V by 1 base and J by 0 bases, and 11 bases separated the two germline ends. The CDR3 extends over 16 amino acids. As DNA, the CDR3 is TGTGCCAGCAGCTTGTATGGACTGAATAGCAATCAGCCCCAGCATTTT. Translation: CASSLYGLNSNQPQHF.

The count of this clone is one. CDR3 bases: TGTGCCAGCAGCCTAGTCAGGAACACCGGGGAGCTGTTTTTT. This encodes CASSLVRNTGELFF. This chain links TRBV2 with TRBJ2-2; D unclear. Trimming left V 6 bases short and J 1 base short, with 9 bases between. The CDR3 consists of 14 residues. Looked up from germline, CDR1 is SNHLY and CDR2 is FYNNEI.

The rearrangement uses TRBV29-1 and TRBJ1-5; D is uncertain. CDR3 length: 12 amino acids. From germline, CDR1 is SQVTM and CDR2 ANQGSEA. The V gene lost 4 bases and the J gene lost 4 bases, with 8 bases spanning the gap. CDR3 in amino acids: CSVAGSNQPQHF. CDR3 nucleotides: TGCAGCGTTGCTGGTTCTAATCAGCCCCAGCATTTT.

The gene calls are TRBV5-1 and TRBJ2-3, with TRBD2 matching over 11 bases. This CDR3 comprises 15 residues. Germline CDR1 is SGHRS and CDR2 is YFSETQ. Trimming cost V 0 bases and J 3 bases; bases outside gene matches: 0. The CDR3 DNA reads TGCGCCAGCAGCTTGGGGACTAGCGGGACAGATACGCAGTATTTT. Residues: CASSLGTSGTDTQYF. Filled out from reference TRBV5-1 and TRBJ2-3, the complete variable domain reads KAGVTQTPRYLIKTRGQQVTLSCSPISGHRSVSWYQQTPGQGLQFLFEYFSETQRNKGNFPGRFSGRQFSNSRSEMNVSTLELGDSALYLCASSLGTSGTDTQYFGPGTRLTVL.

This clone was detected once. The rearrangement links TRBV7-3 to TRBJ2-7, with D perhaps matching TRBD2 (5 bases). This CDR3 has 16 residues. The germline gives CDR1 SGHTA, CDR2 FQGTGA. Trimming cost V 3 bases and J 2 bases, with 17 bases left between them. This CDR3 reads CASSFRPGGPPYEQYF. In DNA, the CDR3 is TGTGCCAGCAGCTTCCGCCCGGGCGGGCCGCCCTACGAGCAGTACTTC. Full variable domain (outside the CDR3, taken from reference TRBV7-3 and TRBJ2-7): GAGVSQTPSNKVTEKGKYVELRCDPISGHTALYWYRQSLGQGPEFLIYFQGTGAADDSGLPNDRFFAVRPEGSVSTLKIQRTERGDSAVYLCASSFRPGGPPYEQYFGPGTRLTVT.

The chain is built from TRBV2 and TRBJ1-1; D remains ambiguous. The CDR3 spans 14 residues. Per the germline V gene, CDR1 is SNHLY and CDR2 is FYNNEI. V was trimmed by 0 bases and J by 1 base, leaving 6 bases between them. The CDR3 is CASSEASGNTEAFF. In DNA, the CDR3 is TGTGCCAGCAGTGAAGCCAGCGGGAACACTGAAGCTTTCTTT.

This clone was detected only once. The V and J genes are TRBV5-4 and TRBJ1-1; maybe TRBD1 (5 bases). Germline CDR1 and CDR2: SGHNT and YYREEE (reference sequence). The CDR3 has 15 amino acids. Between the trimmed V and J ends, which lost 0 bases and 4 bases, there was a span of 13 bases. The CDR3 DNA follows: TGTGCCAGCAGCTTGGCGGGGGGGTCGGGCACTGAAGCTTTCTTT. It specifies CASSLAGGSGTEAFF.

J is TRBJ1-3 and V is TRBV6-1; 9 nucleotides agree with TRBD1. This CDR3 spans 15 amino acids. CDR1 is MNHNS and CDR2 is SASEGT in the germline V gene. V shed 6 bases, J shed 4 bases, and the junction held 7 bases outside the gene matches. CDR3 residues: CASSAPGTGGNTIYF. The DNA of the CDR3 is TGTGCCAGCAGCGCTCCTGGGACAGGGGGAAACACCATATATTTT.

The gene calls are TRBV30 and TRBJ1-6, with unresolved D. V was trimmed by 2 bases and J by 7 bases, leaving 6 bases between them. The CDR3 runs to 12 residues. CDR1 GTSNPN and CDR2 SVGIG come from the germline V gene (reference sequence). The CDR3: CAWSFTNSPLHF. The CDR3 DNA is TGTGCCTGGAGTTTCACAAATTCACCCCTCCACTTT.

The J gene is TRBJ2-3, the V gene TRBV15; D is possibly TRBD2 (6 bases). The CDR3 spans 12 residues. Trimming removed 3 bases from V and 9 bases from J, with 10 bases in between. Germline CDR1 LNHNV, CDR2 YYDKDF (reference sequence). The CDR3 reads CATSSRRGTQYF. The CDR3 DNA sequence: TGTGCCACCAGCAGCCGACGGGGGACGCAGTATTTT.

V is TRBV7-2 and J is TRBJ1-5, with D perhaps matching TRBD1 (5 bases). Per the germline V gene, CDR1 is SGHTA and CDR2 is FQGNSA. The CDR3 runs 14 residues. The ends were cut back, 6 bases at V and 1 base at J, with 10 bases in the middle. The CDR3 bases are TGTGCCAGCAGGTCTGGGGGGAGCAATCAGCCCCAGCATTTT. Its translation: CASRSGGSNQPQHF.